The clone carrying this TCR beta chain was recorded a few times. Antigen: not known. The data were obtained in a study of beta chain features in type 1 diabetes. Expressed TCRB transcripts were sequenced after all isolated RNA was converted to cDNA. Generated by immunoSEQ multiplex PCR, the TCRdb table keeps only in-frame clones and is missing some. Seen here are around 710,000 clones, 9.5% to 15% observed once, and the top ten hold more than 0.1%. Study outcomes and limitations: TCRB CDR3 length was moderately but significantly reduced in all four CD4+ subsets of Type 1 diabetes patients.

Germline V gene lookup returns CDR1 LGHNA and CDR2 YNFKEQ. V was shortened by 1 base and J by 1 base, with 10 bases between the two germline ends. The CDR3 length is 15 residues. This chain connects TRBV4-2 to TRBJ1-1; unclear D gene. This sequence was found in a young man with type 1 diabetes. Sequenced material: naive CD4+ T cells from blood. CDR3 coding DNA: TGTGCCAGCAGCCAAGGATACAGACAGAACACTGAAGCTTTCTTT. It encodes CASSQGYRQNTEAFF.